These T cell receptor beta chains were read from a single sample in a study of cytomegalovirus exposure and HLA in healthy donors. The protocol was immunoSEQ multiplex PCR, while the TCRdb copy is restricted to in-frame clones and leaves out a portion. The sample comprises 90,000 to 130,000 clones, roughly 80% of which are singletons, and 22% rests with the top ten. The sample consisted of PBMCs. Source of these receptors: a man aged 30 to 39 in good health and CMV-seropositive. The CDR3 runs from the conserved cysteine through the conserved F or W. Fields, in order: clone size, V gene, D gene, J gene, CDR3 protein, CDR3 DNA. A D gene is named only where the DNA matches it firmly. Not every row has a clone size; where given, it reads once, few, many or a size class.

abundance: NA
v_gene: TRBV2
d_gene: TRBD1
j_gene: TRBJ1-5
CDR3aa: CASSGQGDQPQHF
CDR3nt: TGTGCCAGCAGCGGACAGGGGGATCAGCCCCAGCATTTT

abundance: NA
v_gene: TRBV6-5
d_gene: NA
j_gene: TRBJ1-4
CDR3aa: CASSYSWALNEKLFF
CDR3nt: TGTGCCAGCAGTTACTCCTGGGCGCTTAATGAAAAACTGTTTTTT

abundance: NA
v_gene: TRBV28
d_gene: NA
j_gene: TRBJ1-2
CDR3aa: CASRTGPLYGYTF
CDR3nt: TGTGCCAGCAGGACAGGTCCGCTCTATGGCTACACCTTC

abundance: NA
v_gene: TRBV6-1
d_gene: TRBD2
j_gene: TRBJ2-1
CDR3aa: CASSAQREGSEQFF
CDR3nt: TGTGCCAGCAGTGCACAGCGGGAGGGATCTGAGCAGTTCTTC

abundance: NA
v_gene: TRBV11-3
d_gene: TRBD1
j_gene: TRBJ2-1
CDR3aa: CASSTPTGGAWQFF
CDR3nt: TGTGCCAGCAGCACCCCGACAGGGGGCGCATGGCAGTTCTTC

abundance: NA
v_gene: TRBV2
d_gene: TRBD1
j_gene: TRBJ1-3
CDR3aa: CASRRDSDTIYF
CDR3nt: TGTGCCAGCAGACGGGACAGTGACACCATATATTTT

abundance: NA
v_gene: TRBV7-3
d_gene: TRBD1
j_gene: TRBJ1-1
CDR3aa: CASSSGTGNTEAFF
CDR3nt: TGTGCCAGCAGCTCGGGGACAGGGAACACTGAAGCTTTCTTT

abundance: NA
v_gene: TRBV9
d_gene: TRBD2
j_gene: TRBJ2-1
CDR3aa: CASSEGLAVAGDEQFF
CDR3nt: TGTGCCAGCAGCGAGGGACTAGCGGTCGCCGGCGATGAGCAGTTCTTC

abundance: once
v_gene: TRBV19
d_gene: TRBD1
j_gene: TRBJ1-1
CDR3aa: CASSRDRARSEAFF
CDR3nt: TGTGCCAGTAGCCGCGACAGGGCGAGGTCTGAAGCTTTCTTT

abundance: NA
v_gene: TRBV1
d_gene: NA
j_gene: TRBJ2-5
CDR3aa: CTSSPRSRGRETQYF
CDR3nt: TGCACCAGCAGCCCTAGGTCTAGGGGGCGAGAGACCCAGTACTTC

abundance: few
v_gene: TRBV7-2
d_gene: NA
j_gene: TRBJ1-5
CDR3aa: CASSLEAGAAQPQHF
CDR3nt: TGTGCCAGCAGCTTAGAAGCAGGGGCTGCGCAGCCCCAGCATTTT

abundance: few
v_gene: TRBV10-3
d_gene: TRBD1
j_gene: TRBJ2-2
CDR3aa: CAIRGQAIGELFF
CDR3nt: TGTGCCATCAGGGGACAGGCCATCGGGGAGCTGTTTTTT

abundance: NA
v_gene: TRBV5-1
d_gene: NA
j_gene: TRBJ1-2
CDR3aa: CASSPDRQAYGYTF
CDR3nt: TGCGCCAGCAGCCCCGATCGACAGGCCTATGGCTACACCTTC

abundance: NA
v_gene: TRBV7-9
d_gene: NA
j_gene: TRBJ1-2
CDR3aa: CASSQAGGSRYGYTF
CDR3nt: TGTGCCAGCAGCCAGGCGGGGGGTAGTAGGTATGGCTACACCTTC

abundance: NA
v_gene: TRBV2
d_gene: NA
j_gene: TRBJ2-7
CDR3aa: CASSEATYYEQYF
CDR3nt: TGTGCCAGCAGTGAAGCCACATACTACGAGCAGTACTTC

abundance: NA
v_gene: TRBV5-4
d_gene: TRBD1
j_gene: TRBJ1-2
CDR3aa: CASTKGGQGYGYTF
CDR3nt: TGTGCCAGCACCAAGGGAGGACAGGGGTATGGCTACACCTTC

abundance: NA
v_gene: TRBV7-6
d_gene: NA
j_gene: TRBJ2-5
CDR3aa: CASSPAGVYQETQYF
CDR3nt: TGTGCCAGCAGCCCTGCAGGGGTGTACCAAGAGACCCAGTACTTC

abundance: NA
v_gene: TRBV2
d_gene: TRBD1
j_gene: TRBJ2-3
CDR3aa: CASRGTGLSTDTQYF
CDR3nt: TGTGCCAGCAGGGGGACAGGCCTTAGCACAGATACGCAGTATTTT

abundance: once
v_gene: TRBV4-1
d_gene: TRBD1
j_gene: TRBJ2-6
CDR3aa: CASSPTGTVGANVLTF
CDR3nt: TGCGCCAGCAGCCCTACCGGGACAGTTGGGGCCAACGTCCTGACTTTC

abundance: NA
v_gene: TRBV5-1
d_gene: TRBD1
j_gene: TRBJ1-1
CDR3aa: CAGSLGGQGVGTEAFF
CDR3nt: TGCGCCGGCAGCTTGGGGGGACAGGGGGTCGGGACTGAAGCTTTCTTT

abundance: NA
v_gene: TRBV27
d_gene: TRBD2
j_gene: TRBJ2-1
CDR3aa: CASSSTGLEYNEQFF
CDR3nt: TGTGCCAGCAGTTCTACGGGACTAGAGTACAATGAGCAGTTCTTC

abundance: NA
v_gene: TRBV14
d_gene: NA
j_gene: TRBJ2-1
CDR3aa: CASSEVTPRLQIF
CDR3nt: TGTGCCAGCAGCGAAGTTACACCGCGGCTGCAGATCTTC

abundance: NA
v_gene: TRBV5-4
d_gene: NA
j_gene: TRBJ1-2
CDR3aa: CAISSDRNYGYTF
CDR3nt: TGTGCCATCAGCTCCGACAGGAACTATGGCTACACCTTC

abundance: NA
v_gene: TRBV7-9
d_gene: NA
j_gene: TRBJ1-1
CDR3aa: CASNRGNTEAFF
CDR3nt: TGTGCCAGCAATAGGGGGAACACTGAAGCTTTCTTT

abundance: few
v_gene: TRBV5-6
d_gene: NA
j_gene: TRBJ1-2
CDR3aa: CASSLEARGYTF
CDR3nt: TGTGCCAGCAGCTTGGAAGCTCGGGGCTACACCTTC

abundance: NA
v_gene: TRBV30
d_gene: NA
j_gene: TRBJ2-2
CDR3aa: CAWTARWGAGELFF
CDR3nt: TGTGCCTGGACCGCTAGGTGGGGGGCCGGGGAGCTGTTTTTT

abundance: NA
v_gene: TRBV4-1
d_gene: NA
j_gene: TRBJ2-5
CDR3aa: CASSRLGLVRVGETQYF
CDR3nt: TGCGCCAGCAGCCGCCTAGGACTTGTCCGGGTGGGGGAGACCCAGTACTTC

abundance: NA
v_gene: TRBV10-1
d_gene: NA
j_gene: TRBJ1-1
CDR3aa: CASSEEPVLLNTEAFF
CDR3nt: TGCGCCAGCAGTGAGGAGCCGGTACTATTGAACACTGAAGCTTTCTTT

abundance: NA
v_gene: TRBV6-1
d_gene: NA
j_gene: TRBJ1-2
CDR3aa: CASSEESGRGYGYTF
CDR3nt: TGTGCCAGCAGTGAAGAGTCAGGGCGGGGCTATGGCTACACCTTC

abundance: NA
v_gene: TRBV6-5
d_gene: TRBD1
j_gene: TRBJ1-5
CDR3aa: CASSQGAGNQPQHF
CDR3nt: TGTGCCAGCAGCCAGGGGGCAGGCAATCAGCCCCAGCATTTT

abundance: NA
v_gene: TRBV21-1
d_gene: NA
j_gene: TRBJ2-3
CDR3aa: CASSDPRLTGVSTDTQYF
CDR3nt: TGTGCCAGCAGCGACCCTAGACTTACAGGGGTTTCCACAGATACGCAGTATTTT

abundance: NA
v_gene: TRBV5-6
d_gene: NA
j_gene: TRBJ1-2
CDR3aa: CASSSQGNYGYTF
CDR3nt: TGTGCCAGCAGCTCTCAGGGCAACTATGGCTACACCTTC

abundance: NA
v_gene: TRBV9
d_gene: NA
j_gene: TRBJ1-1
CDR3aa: CASSPAAQNTEAFF
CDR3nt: TGTGCCAGCAGCCCTGCTGCGCAGAACACTGAAGCTTTCTTT

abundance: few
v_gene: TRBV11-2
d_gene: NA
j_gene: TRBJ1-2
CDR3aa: CASSSPRLPQRVYTF
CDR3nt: TGTGCCAGCAGCTCCCCTAGACTCCCCCAACGTGTATACACCTTC

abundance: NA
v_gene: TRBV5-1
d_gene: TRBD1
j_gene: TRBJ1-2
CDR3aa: CASSLRTGLNYGYTF
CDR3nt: TGCGCCAGCAGCTTGCGGACAGGCCTTAACTATGGCTACACCTTC

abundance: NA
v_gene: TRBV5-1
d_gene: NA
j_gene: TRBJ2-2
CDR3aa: CASSLEETGELFF
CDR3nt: TGCGCCAGCAGCTTGGAAGAGACCGGGGAGCTGTTTTTT

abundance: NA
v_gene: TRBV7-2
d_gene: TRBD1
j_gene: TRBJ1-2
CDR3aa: CASSWTTGGGYGYTF
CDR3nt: TGTGCCAGCAGTTGGACGACAGGGGGCGGCTATGGCTACACCTTC

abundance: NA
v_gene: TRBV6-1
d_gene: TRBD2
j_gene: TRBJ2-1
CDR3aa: CASSERREGFNEQFF
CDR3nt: TGTGCCAGCAGTGAAAGGCGGGAGGGCTTTAATGAGCAGTTCTTC

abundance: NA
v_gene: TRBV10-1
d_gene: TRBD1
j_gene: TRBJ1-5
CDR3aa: CASSGGQEPHQPQHF
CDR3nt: TGCGCCAGCAGTGGGGGACAGGAACCGCATCAGCCCCAGCATTTT

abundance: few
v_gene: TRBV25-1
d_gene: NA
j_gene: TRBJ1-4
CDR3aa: CASSDHAREKLFF
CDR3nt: TGTGCCAGCAGTGACCACGCGAGGGAAAAACTGTTTTTT

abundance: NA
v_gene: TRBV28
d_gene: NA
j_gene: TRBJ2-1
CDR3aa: CASRDLARSYNEQFF
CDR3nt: TGTGCCAGCAGGGATCTAGCTCGGTCCTACAATGAGCAGTTCTTC